The 2 T cell receptor beta chains below were found in one sample sequenced in a study of human T cells and chemical hapten exposure (dated by TCRdb to the early 2020s). Receptor libraries were prepared by RACE. TCRdb lists the instrument as NextSeq 500. The public reads were reanalyzed by TCRdb: fastp trimming at Q25, MiXCR alignment, in-frame beta chains only. Every entry covers one CDR3 protein and lists the most common genes and DNA from its rows. Counted in this sample were 75,000 to 90,000 distinct CDR3 sequences; about 10% of them appeared once. The ten largest clones take up roughly 5% of the sample. Reading the label with the study, this specimen's time point is: patch test 2, 6 weeks after DPC sensitization. The sample's treatment or condition, from its label and the paper: therapeutic diphenylcyclopropenone sensitization with weekly scalp DPC. Sequences were derived from whole blood, sampled in connection with sensitization to the hapten diphenylcyclopropenone (DPC). These receptors were collected from a woman between 50 and 59 years old with alopecia areata. Some clones in this sample may be carry-over from other donors' samples.

The chain couples TRBV14 to TRBJ1-2; TRBD1 is a possible D gene (6 bases). The length of the CDR3 is 11 residues. Between the trimmed V and J ends, which lost 4 bases and 8 bases, there was a span of 8 bases. Germline V gives CDR1 SGHDN, CDR2 FVKESK. The CDR3 sequence: CASSRGRGYTF. In nucleotides, the CDR3 is TGTGCCAGCAGCCGGGGGCGAGGCTACACCTTC.

Many counts were recorded for this clonotype. J is TRBJ1-4 and V is TRBV6-1; D not certain. The CDR3 contains 11 residues. V dropped 7 bases and J dropped 8 bases, with 8 bases sitting between them. Germline V gene sequence: CDR1 MNHNS, CDR2 SASEGT. CDR3 loop: CASIGSEKLFF. The CDR3 DNA is TGTGCCAGCATCGGGTCGGAAAAACTGTTTTTT.